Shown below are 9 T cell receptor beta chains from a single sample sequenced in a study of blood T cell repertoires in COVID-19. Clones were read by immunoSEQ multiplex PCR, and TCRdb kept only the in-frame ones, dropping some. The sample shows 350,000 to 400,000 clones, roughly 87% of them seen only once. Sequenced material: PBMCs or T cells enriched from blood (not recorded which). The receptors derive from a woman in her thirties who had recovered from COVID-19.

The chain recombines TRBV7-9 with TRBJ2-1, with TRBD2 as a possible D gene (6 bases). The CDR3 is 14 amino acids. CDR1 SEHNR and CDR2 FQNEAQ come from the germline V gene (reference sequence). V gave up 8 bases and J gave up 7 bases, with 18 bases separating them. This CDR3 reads CASSPGRTGNEQFF. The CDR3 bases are TGTGCCAGCTCCCCCGGGAGAACTGGGAATGAGCAGTTCTTC.

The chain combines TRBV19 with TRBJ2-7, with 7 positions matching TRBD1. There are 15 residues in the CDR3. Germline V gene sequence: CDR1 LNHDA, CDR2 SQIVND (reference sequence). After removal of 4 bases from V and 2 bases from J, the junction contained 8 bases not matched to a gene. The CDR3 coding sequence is TGTGCCAGTAGTAAGTCAGGGGGTCCCGCCTACGAGCAGTACTTC. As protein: CASSKSGGPAYEQYF.

CDR3 in DNA: TGTGCCAGCAGCTTGTCTAGCGGGGTGACTTTC. As protein: CASSLSSGVTF. The chain couples TRBV5-6 to TRBJ2-6; 9 nucleotides align to TRBD2. Germline CDR1 and CDR2: SGHDT and YYEEEE. V lost 1 base to trimming and J lost 17 bases; unmatched junction nucleotides: 1. The CDR3 contains 11 residues.

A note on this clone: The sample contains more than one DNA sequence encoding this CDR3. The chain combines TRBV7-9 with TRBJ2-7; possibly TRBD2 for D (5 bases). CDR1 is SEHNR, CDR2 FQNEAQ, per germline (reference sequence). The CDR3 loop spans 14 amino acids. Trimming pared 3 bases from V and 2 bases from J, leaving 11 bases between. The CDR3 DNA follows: TGTGCCAGCAGCTTGACGGGAAGTCCCTACGAGCAGTACTTC. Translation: CASSLTGSPYEQYF.

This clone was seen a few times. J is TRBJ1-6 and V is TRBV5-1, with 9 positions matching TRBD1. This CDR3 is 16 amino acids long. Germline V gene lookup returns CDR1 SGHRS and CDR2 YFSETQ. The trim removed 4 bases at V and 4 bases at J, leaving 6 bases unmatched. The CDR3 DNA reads TGCGCCAGCAGCAAGGGACAGGGCCAATATAATTCACCCCTCCACTTT. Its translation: CASSKGQGQYNSPLHF.

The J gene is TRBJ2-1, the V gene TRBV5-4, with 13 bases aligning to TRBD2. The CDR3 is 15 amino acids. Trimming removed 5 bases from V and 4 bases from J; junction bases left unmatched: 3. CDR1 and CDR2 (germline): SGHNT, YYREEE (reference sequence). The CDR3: CASRLAGGPYNEQFF. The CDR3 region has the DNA TGTGCCAGCAGACTAGCGGGGGGGCCTTACAATGAGCAGTTCTTC.

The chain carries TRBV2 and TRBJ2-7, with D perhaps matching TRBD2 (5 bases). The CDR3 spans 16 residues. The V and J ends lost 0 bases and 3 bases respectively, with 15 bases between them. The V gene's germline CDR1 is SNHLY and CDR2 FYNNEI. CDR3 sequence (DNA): TGTGCCAGCAGTGAAGCTGTGTGGGAGCGGAACTACGAGCAGTACTTC. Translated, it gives CASSEAVWERNYEQYF.

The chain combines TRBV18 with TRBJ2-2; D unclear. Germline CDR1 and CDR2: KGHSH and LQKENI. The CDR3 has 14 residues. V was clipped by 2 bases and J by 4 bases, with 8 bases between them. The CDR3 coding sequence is TGTGCCAGCTCACCATTTGAGGTCACCGGGGAGCTGTTTTTT. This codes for CASSPFEVTGELFF.

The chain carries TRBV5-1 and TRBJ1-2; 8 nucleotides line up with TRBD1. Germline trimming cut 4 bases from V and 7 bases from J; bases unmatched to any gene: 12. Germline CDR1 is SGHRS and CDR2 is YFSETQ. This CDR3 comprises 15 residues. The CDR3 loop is CASSLQGAPGGGYTF. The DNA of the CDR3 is TGCGCCAGCAGCCTTCAGGGGGCGCCGGGAGGTGGCTACACCTTC.